This note documents a single T cell receptor beta chain sequence. Study processing details: Amplified reference gene primers provided the basis for estimating nucleated cell counts. Profiling relied on immunoSEQ multiplex PCR, and the TCRdb table lists in-frame clones only, not all of them. The V and J calls and clone size come from that table; D and trimming were worked out from the DNA. The data contain about 85,000 clones, around 81% of them singletons. Trimming took 1 base from V and 6 from J, leaving 7 bases between them. This CDR3 is built from 12 residues. This sample is part of a study of blood T cell repertoires in COVID-19. In the study overall: COVID-19 samples from acute and convalescent phases originated in the United States, Italy and Spain.

Source material: peripheral blood. This chain joins TRBV12-3 or TRBV12-4 and TRBJ2-7, with a tentative D call TRBD1 (5 bases). This TCR came from a man in his sixties with acute or convalescent COVID-19. CDR3 nucleotides: TGTGCCAGCAGTTTAGTCCAGGGCGAGCAGTACTTC. Residues: CASSLVQGEQYF.